This TCR beta chain was found in a study of blood T cell repertoires in COVID-19. As for this clone: Relative to the germline gene, one junction end is altered; a read error may explain this.

Under the authors' procedure: How many nucleated cells were present was estimated from reference gene primer amplification. Profiled with immunoSEQ multiplex PCR; TCRdb holds only in-frame clones, not every one. Clone size and V and J calls were adopted from that table, with D and trimming inferred from the DNA. The table includes 250,000 to 300,000 clones, 89% detected once. This CDR3 contains 15 residues. Germline V gene lookup returns CDR1 LGHDT and CDR2 YNNKEL (reference sequence). For recovered donors of Cohort 3, there were two negative PCRs, clearance, or symptom resolution. V gene TRBV3-1 (or the pseudogene TRBV3-2) combines with J gene TRBJ2-1; the D gene is possibly TRBD2 (6 bases). The sequence came from a woman aged 40-49 years who had recovered from COVID-19. The sequenced material came from PBMCs or T cells enriched from blood (not recorded which). The CDR3 loop is CASRQGSGTYNEQFF. The CDR3 DNA follows: TGTGCCAGCAGACAAGGTAGCGGCACCTACAATGAGCAGTTCTTC.